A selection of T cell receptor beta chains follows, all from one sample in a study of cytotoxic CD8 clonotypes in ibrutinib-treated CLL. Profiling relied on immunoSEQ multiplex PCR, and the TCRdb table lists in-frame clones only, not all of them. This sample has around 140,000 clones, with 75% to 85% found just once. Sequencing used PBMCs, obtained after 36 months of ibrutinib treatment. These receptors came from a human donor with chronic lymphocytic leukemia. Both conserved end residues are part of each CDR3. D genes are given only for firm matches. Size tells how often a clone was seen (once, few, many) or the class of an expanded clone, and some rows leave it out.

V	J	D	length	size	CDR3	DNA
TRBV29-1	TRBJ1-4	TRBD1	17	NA	CSVEEGQGLSTNEKLFF	TGCAGCGTTGAAGAGGGACAGGGCCTCTCAACTAATGAAAAACTGTTTTTT
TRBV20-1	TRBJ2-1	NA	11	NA	CSVQGHNEQFF	TGCAGTGTCCAGGGGCACAATGAGCAGTTCTTC
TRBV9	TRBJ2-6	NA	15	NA	CASSHGSSGANVLTF	TGTGCCAGCAGCCACGGAAGCTCTGGGGCCAACGTCCTGACTTTC
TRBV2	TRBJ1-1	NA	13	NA	CASSEYLYTEAFF	TGTGCCAGCAGTGAATACCTGTACACTGAAGCTTTCTTT
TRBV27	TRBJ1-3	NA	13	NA	CASMGLSGNTIYF	TGTGCCAGCATGGGGTTGTCTGGAAACACCATATATTTT
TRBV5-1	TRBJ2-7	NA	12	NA	CASSLYPYEQYF	TGCGCCAGCAGCCTATATCCCTACGAGCAGTACTTC
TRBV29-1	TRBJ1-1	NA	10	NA	CSVEAPEAFF	TGCAGCGTTGAAGCGCCTGAAGCTTTCTTT
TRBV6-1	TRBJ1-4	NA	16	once	CASSDRGGDRNEKLFF	TGTGCCAGCAGTGATAGGGGGGGGGACCGAAATGAAAAACTGTTTTTT
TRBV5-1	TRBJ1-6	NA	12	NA	CASRGVNSPLHF	TGCGCCAGCAGAGGGGTGAATTCACCCCTCCACTTT
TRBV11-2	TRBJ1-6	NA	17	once	CASSRVFTDFYNSPLHF	TGTGCCAGCAGCAGAGTTTTTACAGACTTCTATAATTCACCCCTCCACTTT
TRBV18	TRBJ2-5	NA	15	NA	CASSPTGTRQETQYF	TGTGCCAGCTCACCGACCGGGACCAGACAAGAGACCCAGTACTTC
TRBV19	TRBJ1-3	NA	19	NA	CASRVNSRTRIRSGNTIYF	TGTGCCAGTAGAGTTAACTCACGAACCCGGATACGCTCTGGAAACACCATATATTTT
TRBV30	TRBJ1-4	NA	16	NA	CAWSPSGQSIQEKLFF	TGTGCCTGGAGCCCGAGCGGACAGTCAATCCAAGAAAAACTGTTTTTT
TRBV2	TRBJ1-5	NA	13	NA	CASSDNTHQPQHF	TGTGCCAGCAGTGACAACACTCATCAGCCCCAGCATTTT
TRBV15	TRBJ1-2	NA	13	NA	CATSRGQDYGYTF	TGTGCCACCAGCAGAGGCCAGGACTATGGCTACACCTTC
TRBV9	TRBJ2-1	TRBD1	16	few	CASSVGSDRGWRRQFF	TGTGCCAGCAGCGTAGGGTCGGACAGGGGTTGGCGTAGGCAGTTCTTC
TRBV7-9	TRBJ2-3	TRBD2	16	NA	CASRSRLASSTDTQYF	TGTGCCAGCCGATCTCGACTAGCGTCTTCCACAGATACGCAGTATTTT
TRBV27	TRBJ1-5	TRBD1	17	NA	CASRDRAFLRNNQPQHF	TGTGCCAGCAGGGACAGGGCCTTCCTAAGGAACAATCAGCCCCAGCATTTT
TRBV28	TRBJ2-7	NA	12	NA	CASSLDRYEQYF	TGTGCCAGCAGTTTAGACAGATACGAGCAGTACTTC
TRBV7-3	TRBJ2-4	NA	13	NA	CASSPLATGIQYF	TGTGCCAGCAGCCCACTAGCAACGGGCATTCAGTACTTC
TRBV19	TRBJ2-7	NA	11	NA	CASGQGYEQYF	TGTGCCAGTGGTCAGGGCTACGAGCAGTACTTC
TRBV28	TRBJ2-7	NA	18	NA	CASSYSVKAGPSSYEQYF	TGTGCCAGCAGTTATAGCGTCAAGGCAGGCCCTAGCTCCTACGAGCAGTACTTC
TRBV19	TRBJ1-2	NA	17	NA	CASSPTSAKGLFYGYTF	TGTGCCAGTAGTCCCACTTCGGCGAAGGGCCTCTTCTATGGCTACACCTTC
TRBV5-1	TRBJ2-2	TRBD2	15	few	CASSRLAGRTGELFF	TGCGCCAGCAGCCGACTAGCGGGTAGAACCGGGGAGCTGTTTTTT
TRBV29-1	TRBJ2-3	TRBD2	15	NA	CSTGGLAGTTDTQYF	TGCAGCACTGGGGGACTAGCGGGGACCACAGATACGCAGTATTTT
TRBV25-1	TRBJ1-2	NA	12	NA	CASTPRVSGYTF	TGTGCCAGCACGCCCAGGGTCTCTGGCTACACCTTC
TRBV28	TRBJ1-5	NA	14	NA	CASFKGFSNQPQHF	TGTGCCAGCTTTAAAGGGTTTAGCAATCAGCCCCAGCATTTT
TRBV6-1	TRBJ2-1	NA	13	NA	CASTPRGYNEQFF	TGTGCCAGCACCCCTCGGGGTTACAATGAGCAGTTCTTC
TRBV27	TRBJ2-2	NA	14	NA	CASSAPYVNGELFF	TGTGCCAGCAGTGCCCCTTATGTCAACGGGGAGCTGTTTTTT
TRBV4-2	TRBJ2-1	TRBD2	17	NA	CASSQDPLAGGDNEQFF	TGTGCCAGCAGCCAAGATCCCCTAGCGGGAGGGGACAATGAGCAGTTCTTC
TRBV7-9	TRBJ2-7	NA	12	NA	CASSLARYEQYF	TGTGCCAGCAGCTTAGCGCGATACGAGCAGTACTTC
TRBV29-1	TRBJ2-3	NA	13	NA	CSVDAQNTDTQYF	TGCAGCGTTGACGCTCAGAACACAGATACGCAGTATTTT
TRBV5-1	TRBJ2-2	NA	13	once	CASSAVGFGELFF	TGCGCCAGCAGCGCCGTGGGGTTCGGGGAGCTGTTTTTT
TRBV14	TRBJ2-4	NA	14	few	CASSRTGRGNIQYF	TGTGCCAGCAGCCGGACGGGACGGGGAAACATTCAGTACTTC
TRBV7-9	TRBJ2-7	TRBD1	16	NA	CASSDTGTGVAYEQYF	TGTGCCAGCAGCGATACCGGGACAGGGGTCGCCTACGAGCAGTACTTC
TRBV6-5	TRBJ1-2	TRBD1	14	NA	CASRVQGVVYGYTF	TGTGCCAGCAGGGTACAGGGGGTCGTCTATGGCTACACCTTC
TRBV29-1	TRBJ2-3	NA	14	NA	CSVAGSGGTDTQYF	TGCAGCGTTGCAGGGTCAGGTGGCACAGATACGCAGTATTTT
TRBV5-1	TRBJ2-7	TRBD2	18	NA	CASSFIPSSSGSPYEQYF	TGCGCCAGCAGCTTTATACCCTCCAGTAGCGGGAGTCCCTACGAGCAGTACTTC
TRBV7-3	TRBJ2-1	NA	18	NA	CASSYSEGDSPNEPSQFF	TGTGCCAGCAGCTACAGTGAGGGGGATAGCCCAAATGAACCATCGCAGTTCTTC
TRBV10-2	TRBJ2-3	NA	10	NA	CASGRDTQYF	TGCGCCAGCGGGAGGGATACGCAGTATTTT
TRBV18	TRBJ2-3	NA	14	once	CASSPSARTDTQYF	TGTGCCAGCTCACCATCGGCTAGAACAGATACGCAGTATTTT
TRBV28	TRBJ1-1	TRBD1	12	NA	CASSKGQVTAFF	TGTGCCAGCAGCAAAGGACAGGTCACGGCTTTCTTT
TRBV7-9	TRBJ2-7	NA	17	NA	CASSLVKLASTSYEQYF	TGTGCCAGCAGCTTAGTAAAACTAGCTTCGACCTCCTACGAGCAGTACTTC